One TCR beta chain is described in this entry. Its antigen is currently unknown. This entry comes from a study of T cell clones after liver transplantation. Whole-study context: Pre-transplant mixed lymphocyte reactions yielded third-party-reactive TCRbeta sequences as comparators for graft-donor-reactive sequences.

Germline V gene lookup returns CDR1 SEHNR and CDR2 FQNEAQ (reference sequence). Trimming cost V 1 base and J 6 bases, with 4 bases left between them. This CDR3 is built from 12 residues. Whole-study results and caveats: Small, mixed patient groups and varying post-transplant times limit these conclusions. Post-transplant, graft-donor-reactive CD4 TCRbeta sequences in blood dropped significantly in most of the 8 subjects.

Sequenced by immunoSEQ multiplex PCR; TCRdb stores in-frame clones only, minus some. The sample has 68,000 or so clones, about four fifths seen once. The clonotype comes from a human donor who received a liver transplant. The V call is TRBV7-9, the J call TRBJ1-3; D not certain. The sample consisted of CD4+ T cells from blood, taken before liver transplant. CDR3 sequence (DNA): TGTGCCAGCAGCTTAGATACAAACACCATATATTTT. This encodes CASSLDTNTIYF.